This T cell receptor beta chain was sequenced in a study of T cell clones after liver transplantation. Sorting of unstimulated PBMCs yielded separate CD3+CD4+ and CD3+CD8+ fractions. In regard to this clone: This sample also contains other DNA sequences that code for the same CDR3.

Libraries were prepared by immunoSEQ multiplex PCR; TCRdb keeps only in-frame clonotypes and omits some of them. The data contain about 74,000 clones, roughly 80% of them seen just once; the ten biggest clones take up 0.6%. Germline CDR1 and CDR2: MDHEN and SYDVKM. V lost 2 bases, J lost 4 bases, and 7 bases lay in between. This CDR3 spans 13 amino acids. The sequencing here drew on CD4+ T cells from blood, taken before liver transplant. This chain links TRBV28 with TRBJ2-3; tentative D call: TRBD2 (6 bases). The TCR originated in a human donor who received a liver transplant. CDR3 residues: CASSLTGADTQYF. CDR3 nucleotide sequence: TGTGCCAGCAGTTTAACGGGGGCAGATACGCAGTATTTT.